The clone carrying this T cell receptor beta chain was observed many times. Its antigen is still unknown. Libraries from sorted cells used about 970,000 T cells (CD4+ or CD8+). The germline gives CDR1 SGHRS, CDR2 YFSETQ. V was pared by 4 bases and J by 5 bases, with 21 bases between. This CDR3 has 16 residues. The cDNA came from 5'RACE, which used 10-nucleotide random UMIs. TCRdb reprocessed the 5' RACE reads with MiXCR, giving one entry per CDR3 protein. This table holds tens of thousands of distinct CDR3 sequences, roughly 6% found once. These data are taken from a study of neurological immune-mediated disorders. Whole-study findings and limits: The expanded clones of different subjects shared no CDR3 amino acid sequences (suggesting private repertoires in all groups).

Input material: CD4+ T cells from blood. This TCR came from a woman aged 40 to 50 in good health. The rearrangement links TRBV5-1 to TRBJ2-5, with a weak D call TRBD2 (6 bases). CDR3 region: CASSDGGTWRGETQYF. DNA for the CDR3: TGCGCCAGCAGCGATGGTGGAACCTGGAGGGGTGAGACCCAGTACTTC.